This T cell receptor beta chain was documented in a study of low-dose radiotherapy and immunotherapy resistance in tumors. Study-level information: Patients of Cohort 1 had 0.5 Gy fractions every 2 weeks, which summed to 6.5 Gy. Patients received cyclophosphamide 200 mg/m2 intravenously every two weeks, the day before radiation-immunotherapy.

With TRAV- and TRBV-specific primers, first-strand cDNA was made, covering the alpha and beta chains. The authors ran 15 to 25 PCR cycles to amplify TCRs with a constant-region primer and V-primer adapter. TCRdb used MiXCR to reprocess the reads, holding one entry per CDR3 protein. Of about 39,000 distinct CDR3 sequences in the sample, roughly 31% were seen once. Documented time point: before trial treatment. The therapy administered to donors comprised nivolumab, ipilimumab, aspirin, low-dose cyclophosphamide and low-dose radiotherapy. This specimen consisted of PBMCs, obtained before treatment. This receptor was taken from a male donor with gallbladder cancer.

This chain's CDR3 is CASSLAGTSSYNEQFF. The CDR3 DNA reads as TGTGCCAGCAGCTTGGCCGGGACTAGCTCCTACAATGAGCAGTTCTTC. This chain links TRBV5-4 with TRBJ2-1; 8 positions match TRBD2. Germline lookup yields CDR1 SGHNT and CDR2 YYREEE (reference sequence). J lost 0 bases, V lost 0 bases, and 2 bases had no gene match. The CDR3 runs to 16 residues. Full variable domain (rest looked up from reference TRBV5-4 and TRBJ2-1): ETGVTQSPTHLIKTRGQQVTLRCSSQSGHNTVSWYQQALGQGPQFIFQYYREEENGRGNFPPRFSGLQFPNYSSELNVNALELDDSALYLCASSLAGTSSYNEQFFGPGTRLTVL.